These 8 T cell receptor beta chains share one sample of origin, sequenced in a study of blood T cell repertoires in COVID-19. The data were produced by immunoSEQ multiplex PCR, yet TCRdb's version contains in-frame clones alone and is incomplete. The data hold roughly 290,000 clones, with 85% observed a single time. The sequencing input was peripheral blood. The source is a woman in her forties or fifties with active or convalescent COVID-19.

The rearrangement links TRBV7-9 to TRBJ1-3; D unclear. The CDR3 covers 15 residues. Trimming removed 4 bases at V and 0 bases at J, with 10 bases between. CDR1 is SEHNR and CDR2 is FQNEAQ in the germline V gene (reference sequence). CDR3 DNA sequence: TGTGCCAGCAGCTCGGGAACAACCTCTGGAAACACCATATATTTT. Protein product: CASSSGTTSGNTIYF.

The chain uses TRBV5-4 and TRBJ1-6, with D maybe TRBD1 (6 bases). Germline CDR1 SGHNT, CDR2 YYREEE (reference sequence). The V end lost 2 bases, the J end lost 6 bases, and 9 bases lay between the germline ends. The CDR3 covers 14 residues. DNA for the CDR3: TGTGCCAGCAGCTTACAGGGATTTAATTCACCCCTCCACTTT. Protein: CASSLQGFNSPLHF.

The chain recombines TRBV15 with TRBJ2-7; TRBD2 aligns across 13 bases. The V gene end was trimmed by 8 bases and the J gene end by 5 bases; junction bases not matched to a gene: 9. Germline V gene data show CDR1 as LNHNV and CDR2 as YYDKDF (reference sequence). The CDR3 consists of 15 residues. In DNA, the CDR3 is TGTGCCACCTCTCGCACTAGCGGGAGGGCTGACGAGCAGTACTTC. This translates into CATSRTSGRADEQYF.

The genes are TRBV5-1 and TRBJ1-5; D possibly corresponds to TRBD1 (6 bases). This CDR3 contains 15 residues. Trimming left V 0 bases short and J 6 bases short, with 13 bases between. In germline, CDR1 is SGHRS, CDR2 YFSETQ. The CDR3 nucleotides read TGCGCCAGCAGCTTGGATACAGGGCTTGGTCAGCCCCAGCATTTT. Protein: CASSLDTGLGQPQHF.

Here the CDR3 reads CASSSETSGTYNEQFF. In nucleotides, the CDR3 is TGTGCCAGCAGCTCAGAGACTAGCGGTACCTACAATGAGCAGTTCTTC. This sequence joins TRBV21-1 and TRBJ2-1; TRBD2, the D gene given by the table, was not confirmed from the DNA. TRBV21-1 is reported as a pseudogene. The CDR3 length is 16 residues.

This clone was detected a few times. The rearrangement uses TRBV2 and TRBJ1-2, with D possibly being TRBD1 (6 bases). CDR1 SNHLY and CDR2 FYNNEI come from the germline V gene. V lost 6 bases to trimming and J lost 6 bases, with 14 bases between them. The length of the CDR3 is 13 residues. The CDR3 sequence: CASSVTYRDGYTF. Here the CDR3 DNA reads TGTGCCAGCAGCGTAACGTACAGGGATGGCTACACCTTC.

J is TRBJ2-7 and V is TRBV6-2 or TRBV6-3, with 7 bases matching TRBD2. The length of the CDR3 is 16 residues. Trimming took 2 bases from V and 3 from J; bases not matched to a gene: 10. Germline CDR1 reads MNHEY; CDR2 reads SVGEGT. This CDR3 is CASSYGWAGDNYEQYF. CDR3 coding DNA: TGTGCCAGCAGTTACGGCTGGGCGGGAGACAACTACGAGCAGTACTTC.

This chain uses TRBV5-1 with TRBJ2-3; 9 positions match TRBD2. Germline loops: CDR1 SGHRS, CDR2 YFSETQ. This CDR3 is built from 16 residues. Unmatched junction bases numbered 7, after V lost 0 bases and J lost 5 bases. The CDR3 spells CASSLVGTSLEDTQYF. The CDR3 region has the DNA TGCGCCAGCAGCTTGGTGGGGACTAGCCTGGAAGATACGCAGTATTTT.